Listed below are T cell receptor beta chains from one sample, sequenced in a study of blood T cell repertoires in COVID-19. Generated by immunoSEQ multiplex PCR, the TCRdb table keeps only in-frame clones and is missing some. The sample holds roughly 570,000 clones, around nine tenths seen once. Sequenced sample: peripheral blood. These receptors all come from a woman aged 50 to 60 with COVID-19, enrolled during active disease. CDR3s include the opening cysteine and the closing phenylalanine or tryptophan. D genes are given only for firm matches.

D gene	V gene	J gene	CDR3 protein
TRBD1	TRBV6-5	TRBJ1-6	CASSYSGTVNSPLHF
NA	TRBV2	TRBJ1-3	CASSALQGYSGNTIYF
NA	TRBV19	TRBJ1-2	CASSISGPTFYGYTF
NA	TRBV10-3	TRBJ2-1	CATARGVDYNEQFF
NA	TRBV28	TRBJ2-3	CASSLFLGAYTQYF
NA	TRBV19	TRBJ1-1	CASRAGANTEAFF
TRBD2	TRBV2	TRBJ2-3	CASSVLAGLTDTQYF
NA	TRBV18	TRBJ2-7	CASSRVGGEQYF
NA	TRBV6-6	TRBJ2-1	CASSKGFGSYNEQFF
NA	TRBV5-5	TRBJ1-2	CASSLIISGGAGYTF
TRBD1	TRBV4-2	TRBJ1-5	CASSQDWTGGDPQHF
NA	TRBV19	TRBJ1-5	CASSIADQPQHF
NA	TRBV5-5	TRBJ1-5	CASSKGQISNQPQHF
NA	TRBV28	TRBJ2-3	CASNPRDSPTDTQYF
NA	TRBV3-1/TRBV3-2	TRBJ2-3	CASSQDRGSDTQYF
NA	TRBV5-4	TRBJ2-2	CASSLDSAGLTNTGELFF
TRBD1	TRBV7-2	TRBJ1-2	CASSWTGNYGYTF
TRBD2	TRBV30	TRBJ2-1	CAWSVLAGNNEQFF
NA	TRBV2	TRBJ1-1	CASSVVMNTEAFF
TRBD1	TRBV7-9	TRBJ1-5	CASSSRDSHQPQHF
NA	TRBV19	TRBJ1-5	CASSGGVNQPQHF
NA	TRBV27	TRBJ1-3	CASSPRTDGNTIYF
NA	TRBV5-1	TRBJ2-2	CASSLGLTYTGELFF
TRBD1	TRBV19	TRBJ2-2	CASIRTGGATTGELFF
NA	TRBV5-6	TRBJ2-3	CASSRPRSDTQYF
NA	TRBV5-1	TRBJ1-1	CASSLDYSGFPFF
NA	TRBV24-1	TRBJ2-1	CATSDLPSGEQFF
NA	TRBV10-3	TRBJ1-4	CAIKPSSNEKLFF
NA	TRBV5-1	TRBJ1-1	CASSDSGANEAFF
TRBD1	TRBV28	TRBJ1-2	CASSFPRQGSYGYTF
NA	TRBV29-1	TRBJ1-1	CSALQPPTPSGAFF
TRBD1	TRBV6-5	TRBJ1-2	CASRLLGQGAGGYTF
NA	TRBV6-6	TRBJ1-5	CASSSPNQPQHF